A single sample gave rise to the 27 T cell receptor beta chains below, sequenced in a study of Ad26.COV2.S vaccination and SARS-CoV-2 variants. Measured with immunoSEQ multiplex PCR; TCRdb has only the in-frame clones, and not every one. The data contain roughly 700,000 clones, around 89% of them singletons. Treatment given: about 20 received Ad26.COV2.S at low or high dose, single or two shots; about 5 received placebo; per-sample allocation not given. Specimens were obtained on day 63 following the first vaccine or placebo injection. This specimen was peripheral blood, taken in a trial of Ad26.COV2.S vaccine versus placebo. The receptors stem from a person between 18 and 59 years old who received the Ad26.COV2.S COVID-19 vaccine or a placebo.

The chain combines TRBV3-1 (or the pseudogene TRBV3-2) with TRBJ2-5; the match to TRBD2 covers 9 bases. Germline CDR1 and CDR2: LGHDT and YNNKEL (reference sequence). The CDR3 runs to 17 residues. Trimming cost V 3 bases and J 1 base; bases outside gene matches: 9. In DNA, the CDR3 is TGTGCCAGCAGCCATTCCAGCGGGAGGCGGTCCCAAGAGACCCAGTACTTC. Its translation is CASSHSSGRRSQETQYF.

The chain employs TRBV11-3 and TRBJ1-1; D uncertain. Trimming removed 2 bases at V and 1 base at J, with 14 bases between. The germline V gene has CDR1 SGHNT and CDR2 YENEEA. CDR3 length equals 16 residues. CDR3 region: CASSLSVGLANTEAFF. In DNA form, the CDR3 reads TGTGCCAGCAGCTTATCAGTTGGTCTGGCGAACACTGAAGCTTTCTTT.

The V gene is TRBV4-3, the J gene TRBJ2-2; D might be TRBD1 (7 bases). The CDR3 spans 16 residues. Trimming pared 1 base from V and 5 bases from J, leaving 14 bases between. Germline loops: CDR1 LGHNA, CDR2 YSLEER. CDR3 amino acids: CASSQGRGQITGELFF. The CDR3 DNA reads as TGCGCCAGCAGCCAAGGGCGGGGACAGATAACCGGGGAGCTGTTTTTT.

The V and J genes are TRBV11-2 and TRBJ2-1; D unclear. The CDR3 loop spans 15 amino acids. The germline gives CDR1 SGHAT, CDR2 FQNNGV. The V end was cut by 5 bases, the J end by 4 bases, with 15 bases between. CDR3 sequence reads: CASSHLGLQYNEQFF. DNA of the CDR3: TGTGCCAGCAGCCACCTAGGATTACAGTACAATGAGCAGTTCTTC.

The chain employs TRBV28 and TRBJ1-4; D gene uncertain. The ends were cut back, 2 bases at V and 4 bases at J, with 8 bases in the middle. The V gene's germline CDR1 is MDHEN and CDR2 SYDVKM. The CDR3 is 14 amino acids. This CDR3 reads CASSLAPVNEKLFF. CDR3 sequence (DNA): TGTGCCAGCAGTTTAGCACCAGTTAATGAAAAACTGTTTTTT.

The chain carries TRBV5-1 and TRBJ2-5; 10 bases map to TRBD1. CDR1 SGHRS and CDR2 YFSETQ come from the germline V gene. Unmatched junction bases numbered 2, after V lost 0 bases and J lost 6 bases. The CDR3 runs 14 residues. The CDR3 nucleotides read TGCGCCAGCAGCTTGGGGGACAGGGGACAGACCCAGTACTTC. It yields the protein CASSLGDRGQTQYF. Complete variable domain (other parts from reference TRBV5-1 and TRBJ2-5): KAGVTQTPRYLIKTRGQQVTLSCSPISGHRSVSWYQQTPGQGLQFLFEYFSETQRNKGNFPGRFSGRQFSNSRSEMNVSTLELGDSALYLCASSLGDRGQTQYFGPGTRLLVL.

V is TRBV6-5 and J is TRBJ1-1; 10 bases agree with TRBD1. This CDR3 has 15 residues. The germline CDR1 and CDR2 sequences are MNHEY and SVGAGI. V was clipped by 7 bases and J by 3 bases; unmatched bases: 8. CDR3 sequence reads: CASNPGTGADTEAFF. For the CDR3, the DNA is TGTGCCAGCAATCCCGGGACAGGGGCGGACACTGAAGCTTTCTTT.

This clone was counted a few times. Other DNA sequences in the same sample also yield this CDR3. The V gene is TRBV7-9, the J gene TRBJ2-3; TRBD1 might be the D (5 bases). CDR3 length: 13 residues. Trimming cost V 1 base and J 5 bases, with 7 bases left between them. Germline lookup yields CDR1 SEHNR and CDR2 FQNEAQ (reference sequence). The CDR3: CASSLGQQDTQYF. Written as DNA, the CDR3 is TGTGCCAGCAGCTTAGGACAGCAAGATACGCAGTATTTT.

The chain employs TRBV5-1 and TRBJ1-4; tentatively, D is TRBD1 (5 bases). Looked up from germline, CDR1 is SGHRS and CDR2 is YFSETQ. V gave up 0 bases and J gave up 4 bases, with 13 bases separating them. CDR3 length: 16 residues. CDR3 sequence reads: CASSLDVSGGNEKLFF. The CDR3 DNA is TGCGCCAGCAGCTTGGACGTATCTGGGGGTAATGAAAAACTGTTTTTT. Variable domain in full (rest from reference TRBV5-1 and TRBJ1-4): KAGVTQTPRYLIKTRGQQVTLSCSPISGHRSVSWYQQTPGQGLQFLFEYFSETQRNKGNFPGRFSGRQFSNSRSEMNVSTLELGDSALYLCASSLDVSGGNEKLFFGSGTQLSVL.

The sample holds a few counts of this clone. The rearrangement joins TRBV29-1 to TRBJ1-1; possible D gene TRBD1, 5 bases. Trimming took off 3 bases at V and 0 bases at J, with 8 bases between the two ends. There are 13 residues in the CDR3. Germline CDR1 and CDR2: SQVTM and ANQGSEA. CDR3 loop: CSVDLTVNTEAFF. The DNA for the CDR3 is TGCAGCGTTGACCTGACAGTGAACACTGAAGCTTTCTTT.

Here the CDR3 reads CASSRTGIEAFF. DNA of the CDR3: TGTGCCAGCAGCCGGACAGGGATTGAAGCTTTCTTT. The V call is TRBV11-1, the J call TRBJ1-1; 8 nucleotides agree with TRBD1. After removal of 5 bases from V and 7 bases from J, the junction contained 3 bases not matched to a gene. Germline CDR1 is SGHAT and CDR2 is FQDESV (reference sequence). The CDR3 runs to 12 residues. Variable domain in full (rest from reference TRBV11-1 and TRBJ1-1): EAEVAQSPRYKITEKSQAVAFWCDPISGHATLYWYRQILGQGPELLVQFQDESVVDDSQLPKDRFSAERLKGVDSTLKIQPAELGDSAMYLCASSRTGIEAFFGQGTRLTVV.

This chain connects TRBV7-8 to TRBJ2-1; D uncertain. Trimming removed 6 bases from V and 1 base from J, with 10 bases in between. Germline-derived CDR1 and CDR2 are SGHVS and FQNEAQ. The CDR3 covers 14 residues. The CDR3 loop reads CASRGIGSYNEQFF. DNA for the CDR3: TGTGCCAGCAGGGGGATTGGGTCCTACAATGAGCAGTTCTTC.

This sequence joins TRBV12-3 or TRBV12-4 and TRBJ2-5; D perhaps matches TRBD1 (5 bases). Trimming shortened V by 3 bases and J by 6 bases, and 5 bases separated the two germline ends. The CDR3 has 11 residues. The DNA of the CDR3 is TGTGCCAGCAGTTTGGACAAGACCCAGTACTTC. Translated: CASSLDKTQYF.

Only one count was recorded for this clone. The chain carries TRBV30 and TRBJ1-4; 7 bases fit TRBD1. V lost 3 bases and J lost 6; bases outside the gene matches: 4. The germline V gene has CDR1 GTSNPN and CDR2 SVGIG (reference sequence). The CDR3 is 13 amino acids. The CDR3: CAWRKGADEKLFF. The DNA for the CDR3 is TGTGCCTGGAGGAAGGGGGCCGATGAAAAACTGTTTTTT.

The chain is built from TRBV6-5 and TRBJ1-2; the D gene is possibly TRBD1 (5 bases). Germline loops: CDR1 MNHEY, CDR2 SVGAGI. The CDR3 runs to 11 residues. V lost 7 bases, J lost 4 bases, and 7 bases lay in between. This CDR3 is CASTQGYGYTF. The CDR3 bases are TGTGCCAGCACCCAGGGCTATGGCTACACCTTC.

V usage is TRBV10-3 and J usage is TRBJ2-7; TRBD2 might be the D (6 bases). Trimming left V 2 bases short and J 0 bases short, with 11 bases between. The CDR3 has 15 amino acids. Germline V gives CDR1 ENHRY, CDR2 SYGVKD. CDR3 protein: CAISERREYSYEQYF. Written as DNA, the CDR3 is TGTGCCATCAGTGAGAGGAGGGAGTACTCCTACGAGCAGTACTTC.

The chain links TRBV6-1 to TRBJ1-5; D is unclear. The CDR3 has 15 residues. Germline V gene data show CDR1 as MNHNS and CDR2 as SASEGT. With 3 bases removed from V and 7 bases from J, the gap between germline ends came to 16 bases. The CDR3 DNA follows: TGTGCCAGCAGTGAGGGGTCCGATCCCAGGCAGCCCCAGCATTTT. It yields the protein CASSEGSDPRQPQHF.

J is TRBJ1-1 and V is TRBV30; 7 nucleotides line up with TRBD1. Germline V gene data show CDR1 as GTSNPN and CDR2 as SVGIG (reference sequence). Trimming took 4 bases from V and 2 from J; bases not matched to a gene: 10. The CDR3 runs to 15 residues. This CDR3 is CAWKGGSFGNTEAFF. CDR3 nucleotide sequence: TGTGCCTGGAAAGGGGGCAGTTTCGGAAACACTGAAGCTTTCTTT. The whole variable domain, filled in from reference TRBV30 and TRBJ1-1, reads SQTIHQWPATLVQPVGSPLSLECTVEGTSNPNLYWYRQAAGRGLQLLFYSVGIGQISSEVPQNLSASRPQDRQFILSSKKLLLSDSGFYLCAWKGGSFGNTEAFFGQGTRLTVV.

V and J are TRBV24-1 and TRBJ2-2, with 10 bases matching TRBD1. V lost 4 bases, J lost 1 base, and 5 bases stayed unmatched. The CDR3 is 17 amino acids. The germline CDR1 and CDR2 sequences are KGHDR and SFDVKD. The CDR3 region is CATSDTGTGENTGELFF. CDR3 sequence (DNA): TGTGCCACCAGTGACACCGGGACAGGGGAGAACACCGGGGAGCTGTTTTTT.

The rearrangement joins TRBV3-1 (or the pseudogene TRBV3-2) to TRBJ2-1; 9 bases agree with TRBD2. CDR1 and CDR2 (germline): LGHDT, YNNKEL (reference sequence). The CDR3 is 16 amino acids. J lost 0 bases, V lost 2 bases, and 2 bases had no gene match. CDR3 loop: CASSQTTSGSYNEQFF. As DNA, the CDR3 is TGTGCCAGCAGCCAAACGACTAGCGGCTCCTACAATGAGCAGTTCTTC.

The DNA of the CDR3 is TGTGCCAGCAGCGTAGCGGGGGTGGTTGGAGATACGCAGTATTTT. Translating gives CASSVAGVVGDTQYF. The chain uses TRBV9 and TRBJ2-3, with D maybe TRBD2 (6 bases). The CDR3 spans 15 residues. The V gene lost 0 bases and the J gene lost 5 bases, with 13 bases spanning the gap. Germline CDR1 is SGDLS and CDR2 is YYNGEE.

The V call is TRBV7-2, the J call TRBJ2-5, with D unresolved. Deletions cut 1 base from V and 5 bases from J, with 8 bases between. Germline values: CDR1 SGHTA, CDR2 FQGNSA. The CDR3 is 13 amino acids. The CDR3 bases are TGTGCCAGCAGCTTAGAAGTTGGGGAGACCCAGTACTTC. This translates into CASSLEVGETQYF.

The chain combines TRBV11-1 with TRBJ2-1; tentatively, D is TRBD1 (6 bases). CDR3 length equals 16 residues. Trimming removed 4 bases at V and 2 bases at J, with 15 bases between. CDR1 is SGHAT and CDR2 is FQDESV in the germline V gene (reference sequence). The CDR3 nucleotides are TGTGCCAGCAGCTACCTGACAGGCCAAACCTACAATGAGCAGTTCTTC. This codes for CASSYLTGQTYNEQFF.

J is TRBJ1-2 and V is TRBV11-2; D is undetermined. Between the trimmed V and J ends, which lost 0 bases and 4 bases, there was a span of 6 bases. The germline CDR1 and CDR2 sequences are SGHAT and FQNNGV. The CDR3 spans 13 residues. CDR3 coding DNA: TGTGCCAGCAGCTTAGATCCAGTCTATGGCTACACCTTC. Its translation is CASSLDPVYGYTF.

This chain links TRBV12-3 or TRBV12-4 with TRBJ2-5; 7 bases align to TRBD1. The trim removed 1 base at V and 4 bases at J, leaving 0 bases unmatched. This CDR3 is built from 13 residues. The CDR3 is CASSLGQGETQYF. The DNA of the CDR3 is TGTGCCAGCAGTTTAGGACAGGGAGAGACCCAGTACTTC.

This chain uses TRBV7-2 with TRBJ2-2; the D is unclear. CDR1 and CDR2 from the germline V gene are SGHTA and FQGNSA. This CDR3 contains 13 residues. V was clipped by 3 bases and J by 4 bases, with 6 bases between them. CDR3 in DNA: TGTGCCAGCAGCTTTAGGGTCACCGGGGAGCTGTTTTTT. It is translated as CASSFRVTGELFF.

The V gene is TRBV7-6, the J gene TRBJ1-2; D gene unclear. V shed 3 bases and J shed 4 bases, with 9 bases lying between them. This CDR3 is built from 13 residues. CDR1 SGHVS and CDR2 FNYEAQ come from the germline V gene. The CDR3 loop reads CASSLDTTYGYTF. CDR3 sequence (DNA): TGTGCCAGCAGCTTGGATACTACCTATGGCTACACCTTC.